Below, 25 T cell receptor beta chains from the same sample are listed, as sequenced in a study of blood T cell repertoires in COVID-19. Clones were read by immunoSEQ multiplex PCR, and TCRdb kept only the in-frame ones, dropping some. The sample has about 320,000 clones; roughly 90% are singletons. The source material was PBMCs or T cells enriched from blood (not recorded which). The receptors derive from a woman in her thirties who had been exposed to COVID-19.

V is TRBV27 and J is TRBJ2-3; 10 bases are a match to TRBD1. Germline V gene data show CDR1 as MNHEY and CDR2 as SMNVEV (reference sequence). Trimming cost V 6 bases and J 2 bases; bases outside gene matches: 5. This CDR3 spans 15 amino acids. The chain's CDR3 is CASRKDRGVTDTQYF. CDR3 nucleotides: TGTGCCAGCAGAAAGGACAGGGGGGTCACAGATACGCAGTATTTT.

The rearrangement links TRBV27 to TRBJ2-1, with unresolved D. Germline lookup yields CDR1 MNHEY and CDR2 SMNVEV (reference sequence). V dropped 6 bases and J dropped 3 bases, with 12 bases sitting between them. This CDR3 comprises 14 residues. CDR3 nucleotides: TGTGCCAGCAGGGGCCACGAGTTCTACAATGAGCAGTTCTTC. It is translated as CASRGHEFYNEQFF.

V usage is TRBV5-5 and J usage is TRBJ2-6, with D uncertain. The ends were cut back, 1 base at V and 5 bases at J, with 10 bases in the middle. CDR1 is SGHKS, CDR2 YYEKEE, per germline (reference sequence). The CDR3 runs 15 residues. The CDR3 is CASSLSLSWANVLTF. CDR3 nucleotides: TGTGCCAGCAGCTTGAGCTTAAGCTGGGCCAACGTCCTGACTTTC.

This chain's CDR3 is CSVVEGPYTF. CDR3 nucleotides: TGCAGCGTGGTGGAGGGCCCCTACACCTTC. The J gene is TRBJ1-2, the V gene TRBV29-1; D not resolved. The germline V and J ends were trimmed by 6 bases and 10 bases, with 12 bases remaining between them. The CDR3 sequence is 10 residues long. In germline, CDR1 is SQVTM, CDR2 ANQGSEA.

The rearrangement uses TRBV7-9 and TRBJ2-1; 8 nucleotides match TRBD2. The trim removed 5 bases at V and 3 bases at J, leaving 15 bases unmatched. The length of the CDR3 is 18 residues. Germline V gene sequence: CDR1 SEHNR, CDR2 FQNEAQ (reference sequence). The CDR3 nucleotides are TGTGCCAGCAGCCCCAACCTTCATAGCGGGGTACTCTACAATGAGCAGTTCTTC. It translates to CASSPNLHSGVLYNEQFF.

This rearrangement joins TRBV6-2 or TRBV6-3 to TRBJ2-5, with TRBD2 matching over 10 bases. V lost 1 base and J lost 5; bases outside the gene matches: 13. Germline V gene sequence: CDR1 MNHEY, CDR2 SVGEGT. This CDR3 contains 18 residues. CDR3 region: CASSYLASGGPPPETQYF. The CDR3 DNA sequence: TGTGCCAGCAGTTACTTGGCTAGCGGGGGCCCACCGCCGGAGACCCAGTACTTC.

This clone was seen a handful of times. This rearrangement joins TRBV12-3 or TRBV12-4 to TRBJ1-4, with TRBD1 as a possible D gene (5 bases). This CDR3 has 13 residues. Trimming left V 1 base short and J 8 bases short, with 8 bases between. The CDR3 DNA is TGTGCCAGCAGTTTAGTCCGGGGGGAAAAACTGTTTTTT. As protein: CASSLVRGEKLFF.

The chain is built from TRBV3-1 (or the pseudogene TRBV3-2) and TRBJ1-3; TRBD1 aligns across 10 bases. Germline values: CDR1 LGHDT, CDR2 YNNKEL (reference sequence). V was pared by 4 bases and J by 3 bases, with 6 bases of the junction left unmatched. The CDR3 has 16 residues. The CDR3 region is CASSRPTGGFGNTIYF. The CDR3 bases are TGTGCCAGCAGCCGGCCGACAGGGGGCTTTGGAAACACCATATATTTT.

The chain joins TRBV6-6 to TRBJ2-3, with 7 bases matching TRBD2. The CDR3 consists of 13 residues. J lost 6 bases, V lost 4 bases, and 4 bases had no gene match. Germline V gene data show CDR1 as MNHNY and CDR2 as SVGAGI (reference sequence). The CDR3 sequence: CASSWWGGDTQYF. The CDR3 nucleotides are TGTGCCAGCAGTTGGTGGGGAGGGGATACGCAGTATTTT.

The chain combines TRBV7-6 with TRBJ2-5; 12 bases align to TRBD2. V dropped 6 bases and J dropped 5; count of bases not matched to a gene: 16. The germline CDR1 and CDR2 sequences are SGHVS and FNYEAQ. CDR3 length equals 18 residues. The CDR3 region is CASSKTSGGNLGWETQYF. For the CDR3, the DNA is TGTGCCAGCAGTAAGACTAGCGGGGGCAATCTCGGTTGGGAGACCCAGTACTTC. Using reference TRBV7-6 and TRBJ2-5 for the parts outside the CDR3, the full variable domain is GAGVSQSPRYKVTKRGQDVALRCDPISGHVSLYWYRQALGQGPEFLTYFNYEAQQDKSGLPNDRFSAERPEGSISTLTIQRTEQRDSAMYRCASSKTSGGNLGWETQYFGPGTRLLVL.

The rearrangement uses TRBV6-5 and TRBJ1-1, with D perhaps TRBD1 (5 bases). Trimming cost V 2 bases and J 6 bases, with 10 bases left between them. The V gene's germline CDR1 is MNHEY and CDR2 SVGAGI. This CDR3 is 13 amino acids long. As DNA, the CDR3 is TGTGCCAGCAGTTACCCCGGGACTCCTGAAGCTTTCTTT. Protein product: CASSYPGTPEAFF.

The chain links TRBV3-1 (or the pseudogene TRBV3-2) to TRBJ1-1; D is possibly TRBD1 (6 bases). The germline V gene has CDR1 LGHDT and CDR2 YNNKEL (reference sequence). The V end lost 6 bases, the J end lost 2 bases, and 13 bases lay between the germline ends. The CDR3 consists of 14 residues. DNA for the CDR3: TGTGCCAGCAGAAGGGGGGGGCTAAACACTGAAGCTTTCTTT. This sequence encodes CASRRGGLNTEAFF.

V is TRBV5-4 and J is TRBJ2-7, with D maybe TRBD1 (5 bases). This CDR3 region has 14 residues. The ends were cut back, 5 bases at V and 0 bases at J, with 12 bases in the middle. In germline, CDR1 is SGHNT, CDR2 YYREEE (reference sequence). This CDR3 is CASSEGASSYEQYF. Written as DNA, the CDR3 is TGTGCCAGCAGTGAAGGGGCAAGCTCCTACGAGCAGTACTTC.

This sequence joins TRBV19 and TRBJ1-1; 8 bases fit TRBD1. Trimming cost V 1 base and J 6 bases; bases outside gene matches: 7. The CDR3 runs 15 residues. Germline CDR1 and CDR2: LNHDA and SQIVND (reference sequence). The CDR3 region has the DNA TGTGCCAGTAGTATAGGGGCAGGGGGCGCGGCTGAAGCTTTCTTT. Its protein is CASSIGAGGAAEAFF.

The chain has TRBV10-3 and TRBJ2-2, with D perhaps matching TRBD2 (5 bases). The germline V gene encodes CDR1 ENHRY and CDR2 SYGVKD. Trimming shortened V by 3 bases and J by 3 bases, and 14 bases separated the two germline ends. This CDR3 is 16 amino acids long. The CDR3 DNA reads as TGTGCCATCAGTGACCCTGAAGCGGCGGACACCGGGGAGCTGTTTTTT. Protein product: CAISDPEAADTGELFF.

This chain links TRBV7-8 with TRBJ1-2, with a weak D call TRBD1 (6 bases). V shed 5 bases and J shed 5 bases, with 9 bases lying between them. In germline, CDR1 is SGHVS, CDR2 FQNEAQ. This CDR3 contains 12 residues. The CDR3 DNA sequence: TGTGCCAGCAGCCCCGGACAGTATGGCTACACCTTC. As protein: CASSPGQYGYTF.

The chain joins TRBV3-1 (or the pseudogene TRBV3-2) to TRBJ1-1, with 7 bases that match TRBD1. The CDR3 length is 18 residues. The V and J ends lost 0 bases and 4 bases, in that order; junction bases with no gene match: 14. Germline loops: CDR1 LGHDT, CDR2 YNNKEL (reference sequence). Written as DNA, the CDR3 is TGTGCCAGCAGCCAAGACAGGACAGGTCTTGCTCTGGGCACTGAAGCTTTCTTT. Encoded protein: CASSQDRTGLALGTEAFF.

This sequence joins TRBV3-1 (or the pseudogene TRBV3-2) and TRBJ2-1; 9 positions agree with TRBD2. Germline V lookup: CDR1 LGHDT, CDR2 YNNKEL (reference sequence). This CDR3 comprises 15 residues. V lost 4 bases to trimming and J lost 6 bases; unmatched junction nucleotides: 7. CDR3 amino acids: CASSPLGAGGNEQFF. For the CDR3, the DNA is TGTGCCAGCAGCCCCCTTGGAGCGGGGGGCAATGAGCAGTTCTTC.

The chain combines TRBV7-8 with TRBJ1-5; D may be TRBD1 (6 bases). The ends were cut back, 1 base at V and 6 bases at J, with 13 bases in the middle. The germline CDR1 and CDR2 sequences are SGHVS and FQNEAQ. The length of the CDR3 is 15 residues. CDR3 DNA sequence: TGTGCCAGCAGCTTAGTGTCGGGGGGCATTCAGCCCCAGCATTTT. Translating it yields CASSLVSGGIQPQHF. Complete variable domain (other parts from reference TRBV7-8 and TRBJ1-5): GAGVSQSPRYKVAKRGQDVALRCDPISGHVSLFWYQQALGQGPEFLTYFQNEAQLDKSGLPSDRFFAERPEGSVSTLKIQRTQQEDSAVYLCASSLVSGGIQPQHFGDGTRLSIL.

This chain uses TRBV6-5 with TRBJ2-2; a weak D match, TRBD2 (6 bases). The V end was cut by 5 bases, the J end by 6 bases, with 16 bases between. This CDR3 has 15 residues. In germline, CDR1 is MNHEY, CDR2 SVGAGI. The CDR3 spells CASSRETTSSGELFF. CDR3 DNA sequence: TGTGCCAGCAGTCGGGAGACTACGTCTTCCGGGGAGCTGTTTTTT.

The V and J genes are TRBV5-8 and TRBJ1-2; 9 nucleotides line up with TRBD1. V shed 4 bases and J 2 bases; nucleotides not matched to a gene: 6. The CDR3 is 15 residues long. Germline values: CDR1 SGHTS, CDR2 YDEGEE. As DNA, the CDR3 is TGTGCCAGCAGCCGCCGGGACAGGGCAAACTATGGCTACACCTTC. It yields the protein CASSRRDRANYGYTF.

The chain joins TRBV15 to TRBJ2-5, with D possibly TRBD2 on 5 matching bases. Germline V CDR1 and CDR2: LNHNV, YYDKDF (reference sequence). V lost 7 bases, J lost 7 bases, and 19 bases lay in between. There are 14 residues in the CDR3. The CDR3 protein is CATKEDPLVGTQYF. The CDR3 DNA is TGTGCCACCAAGGAGGACCCCTTGGTCGGGACCCAGTACTTC.

This sequence joins TRBV7-7 and TRBJ2-5; D is possibly TRBD2 (5 bases). The CDR3 loop spans 16 amino acids. From germline, CDR1 is SSHAT and CDR2 FNYEAQ (reference sequence). Deletions cut 1 base from V and 5 bases from J, with 17 bases between. In DNA, the CDR3 is TGTGCCAGCAGCTTAGGAGGGCGAGCCGGGCGGGAGACCCAGTACTTC. Translation: CASSLGGRAGRETQYF. Combining the CDR3 with reference TRBV7-7 and TRBJ2-5 gives the whole variable domain GAGVSQSPRYKVTKRGQDVTLRCDPISSHATLYWYQQALGQGPEFLTYFNYEAQPDKSGLPSDRFSAERPEGSISTLTIQRTEQRDSAMYRCASSLGGRAGRETQYFGPGTRLLVL.

The V and J genes are TRBV27 and TRBJ1-2; the D is unclear. The CDR3 extends over 13 amino acids. V was shortened by 2 bases and J by 4 bases, with 8 bases between the two germline ends. Germline CDR1 MNHEY, CDR2 SMNVEV (reference sequence). CDR3 DNA sequence: TGTGCCAGCAGTTTAAACCGAGCCTATGGCTACACCTTC. It is translated as CASSLNRAYGYTF.

The chain employs TRBV7-8 and TRBJ2-2; D remains ambiguous. V lost 1 base, J lost 3 bases, and 3 bases lay in between. The CDR3 contains 13 residues. Germline loops: CDR1 SGHVS, CDR2 FQNEAQ. CDR3 DNA: TGTGCCAGCAGCTTAGACTACACCGGGGAGCTGTTTTTT. Translating it yields CASSLDYTGELFF.